This note documents a single TCR beta chain sequence. Its antigen remains unknown. The record originates from a study of a mutant IDH1 vaccine in newly diagnosed glioma. Overall study: Treated patients, approximately 62% male and around 38% female, averaged about 40 years of age. Patients got radiotherapy, temozolomide, or both beforehand, and most got both.

From germline, CDR1 is GTSNPN and CDR2 SVGIG (reference sequence). This CDR3 is 17 amino acids long. Trimming cost V 0 bases and J 5 bases; bases outside gene matches: 12. Libraries were prepared by immunoSEQ multiplex PCR; TCRdb keeps only in-frame clonotypes and omits some of them. The sample includes tens of thousands of clones, around 80% of them seen just once. Time point specified: week 5, during vaccination. Every vaccination contained 300 ug of the mutant IDH1 20-mer peptide and was paired with topical imiquimod. Study-level points and caveats: Of the patients, 80% to 95% had vaccine-induced immune responses.

This TCR came from a man between 40 and 49 years old with glioma. Some clones in this sample may be carry-over from other donors' samples. V usage is TRBV30 and J usage is TRBJ2-5; TRBD2 agrees at 10 bases. Here the sequenced sample was PBMCs, taken from a glioma patient whose treatment included an IDH1 peptide vaccine. The CDR3 DNA reads as TGTGCCTGGAGTGTGCTAGCGGGGGACCTCAGGGGGGAGACCCAGTACTTC. It yields the protein CAWSVLAGDLRGETQYF.